These 5 T cell receptor beta chains originate from one sample sequenced in a study of vaccination and CD4 T cells after COVID-19. Their cognate antigens are unknown. Specified treatment: roughly 10-day PBMC culture with coronavirus spike peptide pools or control peptides (ViraFEST assay). The unexposed donor's CD4+ T cells were collected before the COVID-19 pandemic (2011-2018). Sequence data for DNA of cultured CD4+ T cells were generated by the Oncomine TCR Beta short-read assay. Scientists extracted genomic DNA from CD4+ T cells grown in culture. In TCRdb, the PCR reads were re-called with MiXCR into one record per CDR3 protein. The sample lists roughly 9,500 distinct CDR3 sequences, 30% to 45% occurring once. The sequenced sample consisted of CD4+ T cells from blood, cultured in vitro. The receptors shown here come from a human donor in good health.

The chain links TRBV20-1 to TRBJ2-7; 7 bases map to TRBD2. The CDR3 consists of 12 residues. From germline, CDR1 is DFQATT and CDR2 SNEGSKA (reference sequence). The trim removed 5 bases at V and 2 bases at J, leaving 3 bases unmatched. In DNA, the CDR3 is TGCAGTGCTGCCGGACTAGCCTACGAGCAGTACTTC. It translates to CSAAGLAYEQYF.

This clonotype was detected a few times. The CDR3 DNA sequence: TGTGCCACCAGTGATTCTCGGACAGGGGCCGCCAAAGCTTTCTTT. It translates to CATSDSRTGAAKAFF. The J gene is TRBJ1-1, the V gene TRBV24-1; 9 bases map to TRBD1. V was clipped by 2 bases and J by 9 bases; unmatched bases: 9. This CDR3 region has 15 residues. Germline V gives CDR1 KGHDR, CDR2 SFDVKD.

This chain links TRBV5-8 with TRBJ2-7, with D hard to call. This CDR3 contains 13 residues. The germline CDR1 and CDR2 sequences are SGHTS and YDEGEE. V lost 6 bases, J lost 2 bases, and 12 bases lay in between. CDR3 in DNA: TGTGCCAGCACCTCGCTGGGTACCTACGAGCAGTACTTC. It yields the protein CASTSLGTYEQYF. Drawing the rest from reference TRBV5-8 and TRBJ2-7, the complete variable domain is EAGVTQSPTHLIKTRGQQATLRCSPISGHTSVYWYQQALGLGLQFLLWYDEGEERNRGNFPPRFSGRQFPNYSSELNVNALELEDSALYLCASTSLGTYEQYFGPGTRLTVT.

V usage is TRBV20-1 and J usage is TRBJ2-3; 7 nucleotides line up with TRBD2. Losses at the gene ends were 6 bases for V and 5 bases for J; bases not matched to a gene: 8. The CDR3 has 13 amino acids. Germline CDR1 is DFQATT and CDR2 is SNEGSKA (reference sequence). The CDR3 reads CSAKGTNKDTQYF. CDR3 coding DNA: TGCAGTGCCAAGGGGACTAATAAAGATACGCAGTATTTT.

This clonotype was counted only a few times. V usage is TRBV14 and J usage is TRBJ1-5; D is possibly TRBD1 (5 bases). CDR3 length equals 16 residues. V lost 0 bases and J lost 1, with 10 bases in between. Germline V lookup: CDR1 SGHDN, CDR2 FVKESK. CDR3 region: CASSQERKGSNQPQHF. CDR3 sequence (DNA): TGTGCCAGCAGCCAAGAGAGGAAGGGGAGCAATCAGCCCCAGCATTTT.